This TCR beta chain was captured by sequencing in a study of blood T cell repertoires in COVID-19. Sequenced by immunoSEQ multiplex PCR; TCRdb stores in-frame clones only, minus some. The repertoire holds around 300,000 clones, with around 90% as singletons. Sequencing was done on a sample of PBMCs or T cells enriched from blood (not recorded which). The receptor was isolated from a woman between 40 and 55 years old who had recovered from COVID-19.

The CDR3 nucleotides read TGCGCCAGCAGCCAAGATGAGCGTCAGCCCCAGCATTTT. Translating it yields CASSQDERQPQHF. The rearrangement joins TRBV4-1 to TRBJ1-5; D not resolved. V lost 0 bases to trimming and J lost 6 bases, with 6 bases between them. Germline-derived CDR1 and CDR2 are MGHRA and YSYEKL. The CDR3 contains 13 residues.